Listed below are T cell receptor beta chains from one sample, sequenced in a study of blood T cell repertoires in COVID-19. Using immunoSEQ multiplex PCR, the repertoire was profiled, and TCRdb retains in-frame clones only, with some absent. The table shows about 300,000 clones, with 85% to 90% occurring only once. Sequencing was carried out using PBMCs or T cells enriched from blood (not recorded which). The receptors stem from a woman aged 18-29 years who had recovered from COVID-19. Both conserved end residues are part of each CDR3. A D gene is named only where the DNA matches it firmly. Where a row states a size, it is once, few, many or the class of an expanded clone; other rows omit it.

>TRBV3-1/TRBV3-2|NA|NA|TRBJ2-2
TGTGCCAGCAGTCAGGTCACCGGGGAGCTGTTTTTT
CASSQVTGELFF
>TRBV3-1/TRBV3-2|few|TRBD1|TRBJ1-2
TGTGCCAGCAGCCAAGTACAGTCCAGGGGGAACTATGGCTACACCTTC
CASSQVQSRGNYGYTF
>TRBV5-4|NA|TRBD1|TRBJ1-1
TGTGCCAGCAGCTTGGAACAGGGGAGGACTGAAGCTTTCTTT
CASSLEQGRTEAFF
>TRBV6-5|NA|NA|TRBJ1-1
TGTGCCAGCAGTCTGGACAGTCCATACACTGAAGCTTTCTTT
CASSLDSPYTEAFF
>TRBV7-9|NA|NA|TRBJ1-2
TGTGCCAGCAGCTTGTCAGGGGAGGGCTACACCTTC
CASSLSGEGYTF
>TRBV18|NA|TRBD1|TRBJ2-1
TGTGCCAACTCCCCGACAGGGAACAATGAGCAGTTCTTC
CANSPTGNNEQFF
>TRBV29-1|once|TRBD2|TRBJ2-1
TGCAGCGTTGAAACCTATAGCGGGGGAGGCAATGAGCAGTTCTTC
CSVETYSGGGNEQFF
>TRBV7-2|NA|TRBD1|TRBJ2-7
TGTGCCAGCAGCTCGACCGGGACAGGGGTATCCTACGAGCAGTACTTC
CASSSTGTGVSYEQYF
>TRBV7-9|NA|NA|TRBJ1-1
TGTGCCAGCAGCCCCCGGGGATCCACTGAAGCTTTCTTT
CASSPRGSTEAFF
>TRBV30|NA|TRBD1|TRBJ1-3
TGTGCCTGGAGTAGAGGGGGCGGAAACACCATATATTTT
CAWSRGGGNTIYF
>TRBV19|NA|NA|TRBJ2-3
TGTGCCAGTAGTTTACAGGGCACAGATACGCAGTATTTT
CASSLQGTDTQYF
>TRBV7-9|NA|TRBD1|TRBJ2-1
TGTGCCAGCAGCCACGGTGACAGGGGGCCCTACAATGAGCAGTTCTTC
CASSHGDRGPYNEQFF
>TRBV5-1|NA|NA|TRBJ1-3
TGCGCCAGCAGCCCCGGGGTCTCTGGAAACACCATATATTTT
CASSPGVSGNTIYF
>TRBV30|NA|TRBD1|TRBJ2-4
TGTGCCTGTCGGACAGGAGGTAACATTCAGTACTTC
CACRTGGNIQYF
>TRBV5-1|once|NA|TRBJ1-1
TGCGCCAGCAGGCATCGGGAGAACACTGAAGCTTTCTTT
CASRHRENTEAFF
>TRBV19|few|TRBD2|TRBJ2-1
TGTGCCAGTAGTATCGCTAGCGGGAGTGCGCAGTTCTTC
CASSIASGSAQFF
>TRBV12-5|NA|TRBD2|TRBJ2-3
TGTGCTAGTGGTTTGACAGGGACTAGCGCTATCACAGATACGCAGTATTTT
CASGLTGTSAITDTQYF
>TRBV28|NA|NA|TRBJ2-2
TGTGCCAGCAGTTTAGGATCATCGCGGTATGAGTTTTTT
CASSLGSSRYEFF
>TRBV4-2|NA|NA|TRBJ2-3
TGTGCCAGCAGCCAAATGGGCGCAGATACGCAGTATTTT
CASSQMGADTQYF
>TRBV15|NA|NA|TRBJ1-1
TGTGCCACCAGCAGAGATCCCCGGACTGAAGCTTTCTTT
CATSRDPRTEAFF
>TRBV6-4|NA|NA|TRBJ1-6
TGTGCCAGCAGCCTTTACAGTGACAAGAATTCACCCCTCCACTTT
CASSLYSDKNSPLHF
>TRBV29-1|once|NA|TRBJ1-1
TGCAGCGTTGAAGATTTTCAGACTTGGGGGGAAACTGAAGCTTTCTTT
CSVEDFQTWGETEAFF
>TRBV7-9|NA|NA|TRBJ1-1
TGTGCCAGCATCCCCTCCGGAGTGAACACTGAAGCTTTCTTT
CASIPSGVNTEAFF
>TRBV2|NA|NA|TRBJ2-7
TGTGCCAGCAGTGGAAGGGAGAGCTCGCGTTACGAGCAGTACTTC
CASSGRESSRYEQYF
>TRBV30|few|TRBD2|TRBJ2-1
TGTGCCTGGAGTGGGGGACTAGCGGGGGACTCCTACAATGAGCAGTTCTTC
CAWSGGLAGDSYNEQFF
>TRBV12-5|NA|TRBD1|TRBJ1-2
TGTGCTAGTGGTTTAACAACAGGGGTACGTCGCTATGGCTACACCTTC
CASGLTTGVRRYGYTF
>TRBV6-5|NA|NA|TRBJ1-1
TGTGCCAGCAGACAGGCCGGGGGGCCTGAAGCTTTCTTT
CASRQAGGPEAFF
>TRBV5-6|NA|NA|TRBJ2-7
TGTGCCAGCTACAAGCGGTTAGGGCAGAAAGACGAGCAGTACTTC
CASYKRLGQKDEQYF
>TRBV19|once|NA|TRBJ1-2
TGTGCCAGTAGTGCAACAGGGTACTATGGCTACACCTTC
CASSATGYYGYTF
>TRBV19|NA|TRBD1|TRBJ1-1
TGTGCCAGTAGTATCCAGGGGGTCAACACTGAAGCTTTCTTT
CASSIQGVNTEAFF
>TRBV7-8|NA|TRBD2|TRBJ2-2
TGTGCCAGCAGCTCTAGGACTAGCGGGCAAACGAACACCGGGGAGCTGTTTTTT
CASSSRTSGQTNTGELFF
>TRBV19|NA|TRBD1|TRBJ1-1
TGTGCCAGTAGTTCCGGGACAGGGTGGAACACTGAAGCTTTCTTT
CASSSGTGWNTEAFF
>TRBV29-1|few|NA|TRBJ2-7
TGCAGCGTTGGTGGGCAAACCTACGAGCAGTACTTC
CSVGGQTYEQYF
>TRBV5-1|NA|TRBD1|TRBJ1-2
TGCGCCAGCAGCACGGGACAGCTTGATGGCTACACCTTC
CASSTGQLDGYTF
>TRBV30|NA|NA|TRBJ2-7
TGTGCCTGGGCCCTGACTTACGAGCAGTACTTC
CAWALTYEQYF
>TRBV18|NA|TRBD1|TRBJ1-6
TGTGCCAGCTCCAGCGGGACAGGGAAACATTCACCCCTCCACTTT
CASSSGTGKHSPLHF
>TRBV5-1|NA|NA|TRBJ1-2
TGCGCCAGCAGCTTTGCCACAGGGCTTGATGGGATTGGGGGCTACACCTTC
CASSFATGLDGIGGYTF
>TRBV6-1|NA|TRBD2|TRBJ2-1
TGTGCCAGCAGTGAGCCCGGACTAGCGGGGAACAATGAGCAGTTCTTC
CASSEPGLAGNNEQFF
>TRBV5-1|NA|TRBD2|TRBJ2-2
TGCGCCAGCAGCTTGGTTAGCGGGGATAACACCGGGGAGCTGTTTTTT
CASSLVSGDNTGELFF
>TRBV28|NA|NA|TRBJ1-2
TGTGCCAGCAGTTTCCGACAGAGTGACGCCTTCTATGGCTACACCTTC
CASSFRQSDAFYGYTF
>TRBV25-1|NA|TRBD1|TRBJ1-1
TGTGCCAGCAAGGAAACAGGGGAGAACACTGAAGCTTTCTTT
CASKETGENTEAFF
>TRBV2|NA|TRBD2|TRBJ2-3
TGTGCCGGCGGCGGGAGCAGCACAGATACGCAGTATTTT
CAGGGSSTDTQYF
>TRBV28|few|TRBD1|TRBJ1-1
TGTGCCAGCAGTCAATCCGGGACAGTGAACACTGAAGCTTTCTTT
CASSQSGTVNTEAFF
>TRBV19|NA|NA|TRBJ1-3
TGTGCCACAACAGGGTCAGGAAACACCATATATTTT
CATTGSGNTIYF
>TRBV12-5|NA|NA|TRBJ1-1
TGTGCTAGTGGTTTGGCCGGGGGTGGCACTGAAGCTTTCTTT
CASGLAGGGTEAFF
>TRBV20-1|NA|NA|TRBJ1-1
TGCAGTGCTAGTGGCCCGTCGGGATACACTGAAGCTTTCTTT
CSASGPSGYTEAFF
>TRBV4-2|NA|NA|TRBJ2-1
TGTGCCAGCAGCCGGACTGGGACACTCTACAATGAGCAGTTCTTC
CASSRTGTLYNEQFF
>TRBV2|NA|NA|TRBJ1-1
TGTGCCAGCAGTGTCCAGGTGAACACTGAAGCTTTCTTT
CASSVQVNTEAFF
>TRBV5-1|NA|NA|TRBJ2-5
TGCGCCAGCAAGAGAGAAGAGACCCAGTACTTC
CASKREETQYF
>TRBV2|NA|NA|TRBJ1-2
TGTGCCAGCAGTGAAGGCGGTCCTAACTATGGCTACACCTTC
CASSEGGPNYGYTF